This TCR beta chain emerged from a study of T cell responses to AZD1222 COVID-19 vaccine. Study-wide context: The analysis combined second doses at about 4 or about 12 weeks. Points from the study as a whole: Donor demographics were predominantly white British with a female majority; clonal diversity may be underestimated. Of the AZD1222 recipients, only 5 or 6 were seropositive at baseline. The peak T cell response came first, and repertoires were sampled only after it.

CDR1 is SGHVS and CDR2 is FQNEAQ in the germline V gene. After removal of 0 bases from V and 8 bases from J, the junction contained 11 bases not matched to a gene. This CDR3 is built from 17 residues. Generated by immunoSEQ multiplex PCR, the TCRdb table keeps only in-frame clones and is missing some. The sample yields under 150,000 clones, about 91% seen once. Regarding this clone: Antigen unknown.

This TCR came from an adult in good health. The chain uses TRBV7-8 and TRBJ1-3; 9 nucleotides match TRBD1. Here the sequenced sample was peripheral blood, taken on day 0 of AZD1222 vaccination. The CDR3 nucleotides read TGTGCCAGCAGCTTAGCCTACAGGGGGCGCGGTTCAGACACCATATATTTT. It is translated as CASSLAYRGRGSDTIYF.